This T cell receptor (beta chain) was profiled in a study of T cells in Graves' hyperthyroidism and ophthalmopathy. Points from the study as a whole: Most thyroid clonotypes that were expanded above 0.001 also turned up in blood. Stable hyperthyroidism and ophthalmopathy were separated using 13 V-J signatures.

This clonotype has just a few counts. The antigen remains unidentified. Clinical symptoms, serum thyroxine, TRAb, thyroid ultrasound and orbital computed tomography informed diagnoses. Fresh peripheral blood, about 9.6 ml, yielded the PBMCs. Amplified regions were TCR beta CDR3 sequences from RNA transcripts. When the TCR CDR3 underwent first-round RT-PCR, the HTBI primer set was used. TCRdb re-called the multiplex PCR reads through MiXCR, storing one row per CDR3 protein. Of over 450,000 distinct CDR3 sequences listed, roughly 18% were seen once; the top ten hold about 16%. The source material was blood. The origin of this receptor is a young woman with Graves' ophthalmopathy.

CDR3 sequence (DNA): TGTGCCAGCAGCCCTGGGACGGGACAGGAGGTCTATGGCTACACCTTC. Protein: CASSPGTGQEVYGYTF. The rearrangement joins TRBV6-1 to TRBJ1-2, with TRBD1 matching over 8 bases. With V trimmed by 6 bases and J by 4 bases, 13 bases remained unmatched. Germline V lookup: CDR1 MNHNS, CDR2 SASEGT. The CDR3 contains 16 residues.